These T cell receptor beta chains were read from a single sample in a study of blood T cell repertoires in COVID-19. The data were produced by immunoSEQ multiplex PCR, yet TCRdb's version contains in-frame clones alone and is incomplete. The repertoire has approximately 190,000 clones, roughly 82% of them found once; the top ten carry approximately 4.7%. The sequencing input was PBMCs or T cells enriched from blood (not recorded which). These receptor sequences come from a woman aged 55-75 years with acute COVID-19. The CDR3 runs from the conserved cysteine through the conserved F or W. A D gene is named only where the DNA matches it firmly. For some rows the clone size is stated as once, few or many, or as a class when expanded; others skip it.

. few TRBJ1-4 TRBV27 CASSLRWTNEKLFF TGTGCCAGCAGTCTACGGTGGACTAATGAAAAACTGTTTTTT
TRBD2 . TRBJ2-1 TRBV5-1 CASRPGTSGNEQFF TGCGCCAGCAGACCCGGGACTAGCGGCAATGAGCAGTTCTTC
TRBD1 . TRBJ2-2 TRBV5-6 CASSPRIAGGPGELFF TGTGCCAGCAGCCCCCGGATTGCAGGGGGACCCGGGGAGCTGTTTTTT
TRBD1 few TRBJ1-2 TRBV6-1 CASSEGTGDGYTF TGTGCCAGCAGTGAAGGGACAGGGGATGGCTACACCTTC
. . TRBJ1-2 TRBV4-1 CASSQPPGSGWDGYTF TGCGCCAGCAGCCAGCCCCCAGGGTCAGGGTGGGATGGCTACACCTTC
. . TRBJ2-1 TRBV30 CAWTRGSYNEQFF TGTGCCTGGACAAGGGGTTCCTACAATGAGCAGTTCTTC
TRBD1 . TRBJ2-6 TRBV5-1 CASSFASTGVSGANVLTF TGCGCCAGCAGCTTCGCTAGTACAGGGGTCTCTGGGGCCAACGTCCTGACTTTC
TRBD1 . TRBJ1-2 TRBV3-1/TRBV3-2 CASSLLQGGNYGYTF TGTGCCAGCAGCCTTTTACAGGGGGGTAACTATGGCTACACCTTC
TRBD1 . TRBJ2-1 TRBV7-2 CASSHPPDRDIPYNEQFF TGTGCCAGCAGCCACCCGCCGGACAGGGACATCCCTTACAATGAGCAGTTCTTC
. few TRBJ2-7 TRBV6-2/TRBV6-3 CASSSTGSYEQYF TGTGCCAGCAGCTCGACTGGCTCCTACGAGCAGTACTTC
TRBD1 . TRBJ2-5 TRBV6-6 CASRKLTGNSVYF TGTGCCAGCAGGAAACTGACAGGGAACTCTGTGTACTTC
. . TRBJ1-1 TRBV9 CASSVAGHPNTEAFF TGTGCCAGCAGCGTAGCTGGACACCCGAACACTGAAGCTTTCTTT
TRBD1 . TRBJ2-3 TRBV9 CASSDRGPDTQYF TGTGCCAGCAGCGACAGGGGGCCGGATACGCAGTATTTT
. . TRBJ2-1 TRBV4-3 CASSQDFTGRYNEQFF TGCGCCAGCAGCCAAGATTTCACAGGGAGATACAATGAGCAGTTCTTC
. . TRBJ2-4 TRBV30 CAWSVGPGPTGKNIQYF TGTGCCTGGAGTGTAGGGCCGGGACCGACAGGCAAAAACATTCAGTACTTC
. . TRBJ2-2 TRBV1 CTSRRAGELFF TGCACCAGCCGACGGGCCGGGGAGCTGTTTTTT
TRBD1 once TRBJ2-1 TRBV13 CASSIRQGAYNEQFF TGTGCCAGCAGCATACGACAGGGGGCCTACAATGAGCAGTTCTTC
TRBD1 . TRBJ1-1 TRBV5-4 CASSAGQGGNTEAFF TGTGCCAGCAGCGCGGGACAGGGAGGTAACACTGAAGCTTTCTTT
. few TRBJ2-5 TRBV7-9 CASSLGSGIQETQYF TGTGCCAGCAGCTTAGGAAGTGGCATCCAAGAGACCCAGTACTTC
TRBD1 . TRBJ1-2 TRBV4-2 CASSPYHEQGAGKYGYTF TGTGCCAGCAGTCCATATCATGAACAGGGGGCAGGGAAGTATGGCTACACCTTC